This T cell receptor beta chain was recorded in a study of T cell repertoires in cytomegalovirus infection. About the study: As its CMV epitopes, the study selected recently identified HLA-C-restricted and well-studied HLA-B-restricted targets. Based on public TCR beta signatures, there were indications of CMV infection and of a matching HLA type.

Concerning this clonotype: As yet, its antigen is unknown.

Overall study results and limits: Cumulative frequency of public TCR beta families picked out carriers of CMV plus the relevant HLA. HLA-C-restricted TCR beta clonotypes specific for CMV led the ex vivo response.

TCRdb reanalysed the reads using MiXCR and keeps one entry per CDR3 protein. The table includes around 900,000 distinct CDR3 sequences, approximately 33% detected once. The sequences come from cultured CD8+ T cells from PBMCs, collected from culture after CMV antigen stimulation. The origin of this receptor is a human donor in good health (CMV status not recorded). Some clones in this sample may be carry-over from other donors' samples.

The CDR3 nucleotides read TGTGCCAGCAGCGTAGCGCAGGGGGCGCACCCTAACTATGGCTACACCTTC. Its translation is CASSVAQGAHPNYGYTF. The V call is TRBV9, the J call TRBJ1-2, with 8 bases aligning to TRBD1. CDR1 is SGDLS, CDR2 YYNGEE, per germline. The J segment lost 0 bases and the V segment lost 0 bases, leaving 7 bases of the junction unmatched. The length of the CDR3 is 17 residues. The full variable domain, with the rest looked up from reference TRBV9 and TRBJ1-2, is DSGVTQTPKHLITATGQRVTLRCSPRSGDLSVYWYQQSLDQGLQFLIQYYNGEERAKGNILERFSAQQFPDLHSELNLSSLELGDSALYFCASSVAQGAHPNYGYTFGSGTRLTVV.